This T cell receptor (beta chain) was identified in a study of PD-L1 blockade in urothelial cancer (dated by TCRdb to 2016 to 2017). About the full investigation: Therapy was started around 2014 for all patients, and atezolizumab 1,200 mg was administered intravenously every 3 weeks. About nine tenths of the roughly 30 patients were males with bladder-origin urothelial cancer, and about 65% of the 29 reported a prior smoking history. Patients had an ECOG performance status of 0 or 1 and had received between 0 and 3 prior chemotherapy regimens. Blood samples were analyzed at 3 weeks after treatment start (second dose) and at 6 weeks after treatment start. Blood samples yielded a median of around 150,000 T cells and roughly 80,000 unique TCRs, with median clonality roughly 0.085. The study, an exploratory multi-omic analysis, examined somatic, immune and clinical correlates of response to PD-L1 blockade with atezolizumab in urothelial cancer. Pretreatment tumor samples and matched peripheral blood, collected serially before and after atezolizumab treatment, underwent TCR sequencing. Progression-free survival longer than 6 months counted as durable clinical benefit, and TCR features were additionally tested against both progression-free and overall survival. Whole exome sequencing and RNA sequencing of pretreatment tumors were performed alongside TCR sequencing in the same patients. Some ten patients reached durable clinical benefit, while some 21 patients did not. Approximately 30 patients had pretreatment blood TCR-seq, approximately 24 had at least one posttreatment blood collection, and approximately 24 had tumor TCR-seq. Findings and caveats that apply to the study as a whole: A pretreatment peripheral blood TCR clonality below the median was linked to improved progression-free and overall survival. Patients with durable benefit showed greater expansion of tumor-associated TCR clones in peripheral blood 3 weeks after starting treatment (n of about 20, p = 0.022). Small sample size (n ≈ 27) and many exploratory analyses mean the results are intended to be hypothesis-generating.

Each PCR received spiked-in synthetic TCR analog templates so that absolute template abundance could be estimated from read counts. TCRbeta CDR3 regions were amplified from genomic DNA with bias-controlled V and J gene primers using the immunoSEQ assay. Sequencing of rearranged TCRbeta segments was performed at approximately 20X coverage. The published analysis was carried out like this. Clustering was used to correct sequencing errors, and CDR3s were annotated against IMGT so that V, D and J genes could be assigned. Downstream analyses used only productive TCRbeta rearrangements and left out out-of-frame or stop-codon sequences. Clonality was computed as one minus Shannon entropy normalized by the log of the number of unique productive sequences. Fisher's exact test with Benjamini-Hochberg correction, at a threshold of adjusted p below 0.01, was used to find clones that differed between time points or between blood and tumor. TCRdb mirrors the immuneACCESS table, restricted to in-frame sequences. Some clones are absent from its copies; in checked studies, under half trace to an unresolved V gene, and the reason for the others is unknown. V, J and clone size derive from that table, while D and trimming were established from the DNA sequence. The sample records 70,000 to 75,000 clones, approximately 81% of which are singletons. The ten top clones hold 4% to 6% of the sample.

V was cut back by 3 bases and J by 0 bases, leaving a gap of 18 bases between them. The germline V gene (reference sequence) specifies MNHEY as CDR1 and SMNVEV as CDR2. The CDR3 runs 17 residues from the cysteine to the phenylalanine. The CDR3 DNA has 51 bases and is translated from base 1. The cohort included roughly 29 patients with locally advanced or metastatic urothelial carcinoma who were treated at Memorial Sloan Kettering on a trial protocol. Peripheral blood mononuclear cells were collected from each patient pretreatment and during treatment, giving between 1 and 8 total time points per patient. The Qiagen DNeasy Blood extraction kit was used to purify genomic DNA from total PBMCs and from tumor samples. PBMCs were collected pretreatment and during treatment, and were isolated and stored as previously described. Comments on this clone: Its antigen is not yet known. Base qualities were left out, and no much larger clone turns up one base away.

The sequencing here drew on PBMCs, taken around atezolizumab (anti-PD-L1) treatment. The chain is encoded by TRBV27 joined to TRBJ2-7, with TRBD2 perhaps the D gene, on 7 matching bases. This receptor was taken from an older man with urothelial cancer. The nucleotide sequence reads as follows: TGTGCCAGCAGTTTGAAACTCGAGGGGGGGCGCTCCTACGAGCAGTACTTC. It translates to CASSLKLEGGRSYEQYF.